The 26 T cell receptor beta chains listed next were all sequenced from one sample in a study of T cells in Graves' hyperthyroidism and ophthalmopathy. Amplification targeted TCR beta CDR3 regions from RNA transcripts. The HTBI primer set was used in a first-round RT-PCR of the TCR CDR3. TCRdb ran MiXCR on the multiplex PCR reads and lists one entry per CDR3 protein. The sample yields 500,000 to 750,000 distinct CDR3 sequences, approximately 15% seen once. Sequenced: blood. The source of these receptors is a woman aged 30 to 39 with Graves' hyperthyroidism.

There are many counts of this clonotype. This chain uses TRBV20-1 with TRBJ2-7; 10 bases align to TRBD2. Per the germline V gene, CDR1 is DFQATT and CDR2 is SNEGSKA (reference sequence). The junction had 5 bases not matched to a gene; V was cut back by 0 bases and J by 6 bases. The CDR3 length is 14 residues. CDR3 in DNA: TGCAGTGCTAGAGAAGCAGCGGGAGGGATCGAGCAGTACTTC. It yields the protein CSAREAAGGIEQYF.

This clonotype was observed many times. For the CDR3, the DNA is TGTGCCAGCAGAAGATGGGCTAGCCCTAACAATGAGCAGTTCTTC. Protein product: CASRRWASPNNEQFF. The chain has TRBV2 and TRBJ2-1; D perhaps matches TRBD2 (5 bases). The CDR3 runs to 15 residues. Germline V gene data show CDR1 as SNHLY and CDR2 as FYNNEI. Trimming left V 6 bases short and J 5 bases short, with 17 bases between.

This clonotype was seen many times. The chain employs TRBV7-2 and TRBJ2-1, with 10 nucleotides matching TRBD2. J was trimmed by 7 bases and V by 5 bases; bases with no gene match: 11. In germline, CDR1 is SGHTA, CDR2 FQGNSA. The CDR3 runs 16 residues. DNA for the CDR3: TGTGCCAGCAGCCCCCCGTGGGCTAGCGGGGGAAATGAGCAGTTCTTC. Protein product: CASSPPWASGGNEQFF.

This clonotype has a count of ten or more. The chain recombines TRBV7-3 with TRBJ1-3; no definite D call. Germline lookup yields CDR1 SGHTA and CDR2 FQGTGA. V lost 6 bases to trimming and J lost 0 bases, with 12 bases between them. This CDR3 has 15 amino acids. CDR3 residues: CASSKDTNSGNTIYF. The CDR3 bases are TGTGCCAGCAGTAAAGACACCAACTCTGGAAACACCATATATTTT.

This clonotype has ten or more counts. The chain combines TRBV28 with TRBJ1-5, with D tentatively TRBD1 (5 bases). Germline V gene lookup returns CDR1 MDHEN and CDR2 SYDVKM. This CDR3 region has 14 residues. Trimming pared 7 bases from V and 2 bases from J, leaving 12 bases between. CDR3 loop: CASTEGLRNQPQHF. The CDR3 coding sequence is TGTGCCAGCACCGAGGGACTTCGCAATCAGCCCCAGCATTTT.

V usage is TRBV2 and J usage is TRBJ2-1; the match to TRBD2 covers 15 bases. The CDR3 has 15 amino acids. Germline loops: CDR1 SNHLY, CDR2 FYNNEI. V trimming: 8 bases; J trimming: 12 bases; junction bases outside the gene matches: 11. The CDR3 reads CASRGGTSGRIRQFF. The CDR3 DNA sequence: TGTGCCAGCCGGGGGGGGACTAGCGGGAGGATTAGGCAGTTCTTC.

This clonotype was picked up many times. The chain links TRBV7-2 to TRBJ2-3; D gene unclear. CDR1 SGHTA and CDR2 FQGNSA come from the germline V gene. Trimming removed 5 bases at V and 6 bases at J, with 9 bases between. The CDR3 sequence is 12 residues long. CDR3: CASSPRVDTQYF. As DNA, the CDR3 is TGTGCCAGCAGCCCCCGGGTGGATACGCAGTATTTT.

The V and J genes are TRBV19 and TRBJ2-3; 10 nucleotides align to TRBD2. J lost 0 bases, V lost 8 bases, and 5 bases had no gene match. This CDR3 region has 15 residues. CDR1 is LNHDA, CDR2 SQIVND, per germline (reference sequence). CDR3 coding DNA: TGTGCCAGTGGAAGCGGGAGGGGTAGCACAGATACGCAGTATTTT. This gives the protein CASGSGRGSTDTQYF.

The CDR3, as DNA: TGCAGTGCTAGAGGGAGCCTTAGCAATCAGCCCCAGCATTTT. It is translated as CSARGSLSNQPQHF. The chain uses TRBV20-1 and TRBJ1-5; D is undetermined. The V and J ends lost 1 base and 0 bases respectively, with 7 bases between them. The CDR3 runs to 14 residues. Germline-derived CDR1 and CDR2 are DFQATT and SNEGSKA (reference sequence).

This clonotype occurred many times. The CDR3 reads CASSQDFLDSRDEQFF. The CDR3 DNA sequence: TGTGCCAGCAGCCAAGATTTCTTAGACTCCCGGGATGAGCAGTTCTTC. V and J are TRBV3-1 and TRBJ2-1; D is unclear. The CDR3 contains 16 residues. V was pared by 0 bases and J by 8 bases, with 17 bases between. The germline V gene encodes CDR1 LGHDT and CDR2 YNNKEL (reference sequence).

Worth noting for this clonotype: A much larger clonotype is one base distant, so this may be a read error. The CDR3: CASSLGRDNYKQYF. The CDR3 DNA reads TGTGCCAGCAGCCTGGGCCGAGACAACTACAAGCAGTACTTC. The chain recombines TRBV7-9 with TRBJ2-7; D call uncertain. This CDR3 is 14 amino acids long. CDR1 is SEHNR, CDR2 FQNEAQ, per germline (reference sequence).

This clonotype was counted ten times or more. The gene calls are TRBV27 and TRBJ2-1; tentatively, D is TRBD2 (6 bases). Trimming shortened V by 6 bases and J by 3 bases, and 15 bases separated the two germline ends. The CDR3 runs 15 residues. Germline CDR1 reads MNHEY; CDR2 reads SMNVEV (reference sequence). The CDR3 region is CASSPQGSGYNEQFF. DNA of the CDR3: TGTGCCAGCAGCCCCCAGGGTAGCGGCTACAATGAGCAGTTCTTC.

The sample holds many counts of this clonotype. This chain joins TRBV7-6 and TRBJ2-1, with TRBD2 matching 14 bases. Germline assignment: CDR1 SGHVS and CDR2 FNYEAQ. The CDR3 sequence is 17 residues long. Trimming took 1 base from V and 6 from J; bases not matched to a gene: 5. The chain's CDR3 is CASSLVTSGGGGNEQFF. The CDR3 DNA follows: TGTGCCAGCAGCTTAGTGACTAGCGGGGGGGGAGGCAATGAGCAGTTCTTC.

The V call is TRBV20-1, the J call TRBJ2-7; the D gene is possibly TRBD1 (6 bases). Germline CDR1 reads DFQATT; CDR2 reads SNEGSKA (reference sequence). CDR3 length: 14 amino acids. Trimming removed 4 bases from V and 0 bases from J, with 13 bases in between. CDR3 residues: CSAKDSWNSYEQYF. CDR3 nucleotides: TGCAGTGCTAAGGACAGCTGGAACTCCTACGAGCAGTACTTC.

This clonotype was observed many times. The chain uses TRBV15 and TRBJ1-6, with TRBD1 matching 8 bases. CDR1 LNHNV and CDR2 YYDKDF come from the germline V gene (reference sequence). J lost 2 bases, V lost 3 bases, and 9 bases had no gene match. The CDR3 consists of 18 residues. Here the CDR3 DNA reads TGTGCCACCAGCAGTCTCCGACAGGGGAGGACCTATAATTCACCCCTCCACTTT. This codes for CATSSLRQGRTYNSPLHF.

This chain connects TRBV28 to TRBJ2-6, with 8 positions matching TRBD1. This CDR3 region has 18 residues. V was clipped by 3 bases and J by 0 bases; unmatched bases: 7. Germline V gene lookup returns CDR1 MDHEN and CDR2 SYDVKM. This CDR3 reads CASSLRVRGLSGANVLTF. The CDR3 region has the DNA TGTGCCAGCAGTTTGAGAGTCAGGGGGCTCTCTGGGGCCAACGTCCTGACTTTC.

This clonotype occurred many times. This chain joins TRBV7-2 and TRBJ2-4; D is uncertain. V was shortened by 1 base and J by 2 bases, with 15 bases between the two germline ends. Germline CDR1 is SGHTA and CDR2 is FQGNSA. There are 17 residues in the CDR3. The DNA for the CDR3 is TGTGCCAGCAGCTTAGGGCCGGGTGGAGAGTCCAAAAACATTCAGTACTTC. Translation gives CASSLGPGGESKNIQYF.

This clonotype showed up many times. This chain joins TRBV18 and TRBJ2-1; D uncertain. In germline, CDR1 is KGHSH, CDR2 LQKENI. This CDR3 spans 15 amino acids. V lost 2 bases to trimming and J lost 2 bases, with 10 bases between them. The CDR3 DNA reads TGTGCCAGCTCACCAGAAGTCCGGGCCTACAATGAGCAGTTCTTC. Its translation is CASSPEVRAYNEQFF.

The table lists this clonotype with many counts. V and J are TRBV28 and TRBJ1-2, with 9 bases aligning to TRBD1. V shed 6 bases, J shed 7 bases, and the junction held 12 bases outside the gene matches. The CDR3 is 15 amino acids. Looked up from germline, CDR1 is MDHEN and CDR2 is SYDVKM. In DNA form, the CDR3 reads TGTGCCAGCAGGATACAGGGGGCGGACTCCGGTGGCTACACCTTC. Protein sequence: CASRIQGADSGGYTF.

This clonotype was detected only a few times. V is TRBV27 and J is TRBJ2-7; D is unclear. Trimming removed 8 bases at V and 3 bases at J, with 11 bases between. CDR1 and CDR2 (germline): MNHEY, SMNVEV (reference sequence). CDR3 length: 12 residues. The CDR3 here is CASYKHLYEQYF. The CDR3 region has the DNA TGTGCCAGCTATAAACACCTCTACGAGCAGTACTTC.

This clonotype was recorded many times. CDR3 sequence: CASSPGGVWTEAFF. DNA of the CDR3: TGTGCCAGCTCACCAGGGGGGGTCTGGACTGAAGCTTTCTTT. The chain employs TRBV18 and TRBJ1-1, with D possibly TRBD1 on 5 matching bases. V was cut by 2 bases and J by 5 bases, with 12 bases left in between. The germline CDR1 and CDR2 sequences are KGHSH and LQKENI. The CDR3 is 14 residues long.

This clonotype occurred many times. This sequence joins TRBV10-3 and TRBJ1-2; possibly TRBD1 for D (5 bases). Germline CDR1 and CDR2: ENHRY and SYGVKD. Trimming shortened V by 7 bases and J by 4 bases, and 19 bases separated the two germline ends. The CDR3 consists of 15 residues. The CDR3 DNA reads as TGTGCCATCACCAACGTTGAGGGGAGAGTCTATGGCTACACCTTC. It encodes CAITNVEGRVYGYTF.

This clonotype was observed a few times. The V and J genes are TRBV7-9 and TRBJ2-1; 9 bases line up with TRBD1. The V gene end was trimmed by 2 bases and the J gene end by 4 bases; junction bases not matched to a gene: 3. The CDR3 has 15 residues. Germline lookup yields CDR1 SEHNR and CDR2 FQNEAQ (reference sequence). The CDR3 nucleotides read TGTGCCAGCAGCTTACGGGACAGGGATTACAATGAGCAGTTCTTC. As protein: CASSLRDRDYNEQFF. The whole variable domain, remainder taken from reference TRBV7-9 and TRBJ2-1, is DTGVSQNPRHKITKRGQNVTFRCDPISEHNRLYWYRQTLGQGPEFLTYFQNEAQLEKSRLLSDRFSAERPKGSFSTLEIQRTEQGDSAMYLCASSLRDRDYNEQFFGPGTRLTVL.

This clonotype was detected ten times or more. This chain joins TRBV7-6 and TRBJ2-7; TRBD1 matches 8 bases. V trimming: 5 bases; J trimming: 5 bases; junction bases outside the gene matches: 11. The CDR3 covers 15 residues. From germline, CDR1 is SGHVS and CDR2 FNYEAQ. CDR3: CASSPNGQGADEQYF. DNA of the CDR3: TGTGCCAGCAGCCCAAACGGACAGGGAGCGGACGAGCAGTACTTC.

The gene calls are TRBV4-1 and TRBJ2-7; D possibly corresponds to TRBD1 (6 bases). The CDR3 consists of 16 residues. The germline V gene has CDR1 MGHRA and CDR2 YSYEKL. V lost 0 bases and J lost 4, with 16 bases in between. The CDR3 bases are TGCGCCAGCAGCCAAGAGGTTTCGGCAGGGGATTACGAGCAGTACTTC. It specifies CASSQEVSAGDYEQYF.

The J gene is TRBJ2-2, the V gene TRBV19; 8 bases line up with TRBD2. CDR3 size: 15 residues. Per germline, CDR1 LNHDA and CDR2 SQIVND (reference sequence). The V segment lost 6 bases and the J segment 7 bases; nucleotides outside the gene matches: 10. The CDR3 nucleotides are TGTGCCAGTAGCAGGGCGGGAGGTACGAACGGGGAGCTGTTTTTT. Translating gives CASSRAGGTNGELFF.